The 11 T cell receptor beta chains reported below all come from one sample, sequenced in a study of blood T cell repertoires in COVID-19. TCRdb keeps only in-frame clones here, not all; method: immunoSEQ multiplex PCR. The repertoire includes under 300,000 clones, about nine tenths of them detected once, and more than 1.5% sits in the top ten. Material: PBMCs or T cells enriched from blood (not recorded which). These TCRs come from a woman aged 60 to 75 who had recovered from COVID-19.

The V and J genes are TRBV6-5 and TRBJ2-1; 11 nucleotides agree with TRBD2. With V trimmed by 5 bases and J by 6 bases, 3 bases remained unmatched. Germline values: CDR1 MNHEY, CDR2 SVGAGI. CDR3 length: 14 residues. The CDR3 reads CASSTGTSGNEQFF. The CDR3 DNA reads as TGTGCCAGCAGTACCGGGACTAGCGGCAATGAGCAGTTCTTC.

This clone has a handful of counts. This chain links TRBV5-1 with TRBJ1-1; no definite D call. Trimming took off 0 bases at V and 0 bases at J, with 9 bases between the two ends. Germline V gene lookup returns CDR1 SGHRS and CDR2 YFSETQ. This CDR3 is built from 15 residues. The DNA for the CDR3 is TGCGCCAGCAGCTTGGCCGCAGGCGTGAACACTGAAGCTTTCTTT. Translated, it gives CASSLAAGVNTEAFF.

This clone occurred once. The chain has TRBV6-5 and TRBJ2-3, with 11 bases identical to TRBD1. Per germline, CDR1 MNHEY and CDR2 SVGAGI. The CDR3 length is 14 residues. The V segment lost 7 bases and the J segment 4 bases; nucleotides outside the gene matches: 4. The chain's CDR3 is CASTRDRGADTQYF. CDR3 coding DNA: TGTGCCAGCACTCGGGACAGGGGGGCAGATACGCAGTATTTT.

The chain employs TRBV9 and TRBJ1-5, with D maybe TRBD1 (6 bases). The germline gives CDR1 SGDLS, CDR2 YYNGEE. This CDR3 spans 15 amino acids. Trimming cost V 0 bases and J 4 bases, with 11 bases left between them. In nucleotides, the CDR3 is TGTGCCAGCAGCGTAGGTTGGGGGCCAAATCAGCCCCAGCATTTT. Translated: CASSVGWGPNQPQHF.

V usage is TRBV7-6 and J usage is TRBJ1-6; 8 nucleotides match TRBD1. This CDR3 spans 15 amino acids. J was trimmed by 7 bases and V by 1 base; bases with no gene match: 3. From germline, CDR1 is SGHVS and CDR2 FNYEAQ. CDR3 DNA: TGTGCCAGCAGCTTAGTGGACAGGGAGAATTCACCCCTCCACTTT. Residues: CASSLVDRENSPLHF.

Here the CDR3 DNA reads TGCAGCGCCGGGACAGGGGTAGCTTTCTTT. Amino acids: CSAGTGVAFF. V usage is TRBV29-1 and J usage is TRBJ1-1, with 10 bases identical to TRBD1. Germline V CDR1 and CDR2: SQVTM, ANQGSEA. With 7 bases clipped from V and 10 bases from J, the junction kept 3 bases outside the gene matches. The length of the CDR3 is 10 residues.

This sequence joins TRBV6-5 and TRBJ2-7; perhaps TRBD1 as D (6 bases). From germline, CDR1 is MNHEY and CDR2 SVGAGI. The ends were cut back, 6 bases at V and 2 bases at J, with 14 bases in the middle. This CDR3 spans 14 amino acids. CDR3 nucleotides: TGTGCCAGCAGAAGGACAGCCCATACCTACGAGCAGTACTTC. Its translation: CASRRTAHTYEQYF.

The CDR3 reads CTSTRVGSYNEQFF. In DNA, the CDR3 is TGCACCAGCACCCGGGTGGGCTCCTACAATGAGCAGTTCTTC. This chain joins TRBV1 and TRBJ2-1; the D call in the table, TRBD2, was not verified against the DNA. TRBV1 counts as a pseudogene. This CDR3 has 14 amino acids.

The chain combines TRBV13 with TRBJ2-4, with TRBD2 identical over 9 bases. Germline-derived CDR1 and CDR2 are PRHDT and FYEKMQ (reference sequence). The CDR3 loop spans 18 amino acids. The V gene end was trimmed by 3 bases and the J gene end by 0 bases; junction bases not matched to a gene: 9. In DNA form, the CDR3 reads TGTGCCAGCAGCTTGACTAGCGGATTTTCCGTAGCCAAAAACATTCAGTACTTC. It encodes CASSLTSGFSVAKNIQYF.

This chain links TRBV6-6 with TRBJ2-7, with D tentatively TRBD2 (5 bases). Germline V gene lookup returns CDR1 MNHNY and CDR2 SVGAGI (reference sequence). The CDR3 covers 12 residues. Trimming took off 6 bases at V and 9 bases at J, with 15 bases between the two ends. DNA for the CDR3: TGTGCCAGCAGCCTTGGGAGTAGTGGGCAGTACTTC. It codes for CASSLGSSGQYF.

The J gene is TRBJ1-6, the V gene TRBV27; D remains ambiguous. Trimming shortened V by 5 bases and J by 5 bases, and 19 bases separated the two germline ends. The CDR3 runs to 17 residues. The V gene's germline CDR1 is MNHEY and CDR2 SMNVEV (reference sequence). Here the CDR3 reads CASSPLYSHGHNSPLHF. CDR3 bases: TGTGCCAGCAGTCCCCTCTACAGTCATGGGCATAATTCACCCCTCCACTTT.